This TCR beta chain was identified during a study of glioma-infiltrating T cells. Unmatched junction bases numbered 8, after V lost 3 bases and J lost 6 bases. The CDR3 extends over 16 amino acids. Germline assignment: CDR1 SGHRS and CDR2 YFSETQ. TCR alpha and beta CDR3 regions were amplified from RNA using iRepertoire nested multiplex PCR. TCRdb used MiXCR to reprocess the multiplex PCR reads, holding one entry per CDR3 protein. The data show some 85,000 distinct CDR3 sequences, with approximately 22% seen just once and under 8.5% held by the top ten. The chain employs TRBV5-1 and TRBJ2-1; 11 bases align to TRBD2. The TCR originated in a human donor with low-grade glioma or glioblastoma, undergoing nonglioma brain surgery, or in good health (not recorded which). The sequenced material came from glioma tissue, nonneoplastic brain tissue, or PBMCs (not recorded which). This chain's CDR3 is CASSYNLGLAANEQFF. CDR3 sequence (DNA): TGCGCCAGCAGCTATAATCTGGGACTAGCGGCCAATGAGCAGTTCTTC.